These 12 T cell receptor beta chains share one sample of origin, sequenced in a study of T cell repertoires in cytomegalovirus infection. TCRdb passed the reads through MiXCR, listing each CDR3 protein once. The sample has 200,000 to 300,000 distinct CDR3 sequences, 9% to 15% seen once; the top ten hold approximately 1.8%. Sequenced: PBMCs. The receptors here all came from a human donor in good health (CMV status not recorded). Some clones in this sample may be carry-over from other donors' samples.

The chain combines TRBV12-3 or TRBV12-4 with TRBJ2-1; 11 bases are a match to TRBD2. This CDR3 is built from 14 residues. V lost 3 bases and J lost 8; bases outside the gene matches: 3. The CDR3 spells CASSLTSGVYEQFF. CDR3 sequence (DNA): TGTGCCAGCAGTTTGACTAGCGGGGTCTATGAGCAGTTCTTC.

The sample holds many counts of this clonotype. V usage is TRBV11-2 and J usage is TRBJ2-5; 12 nucleotides line up with TRBD2. The CDR3 runs 16 residues. Germline V gene sequence: CDR1 SGHAT, CDR2 FQNNGV. Losses at the gene ends were 5 bases for V and 2 bases for J; bases not matched to a gene: 6. CDR3 loop: CASSPLGLAGQETQYF. In nucleotides, the CDR3 is TGTGCCAGCAGCCCGCTGGGACTAGCGGGTCAAGAGACCCAGTACTTC.

This clonotype came up a few times. The V call is TRBV12-3 or TRBV12-4, the J call TRBJ2-7, with D perhaps matching TRBD2 (6 bases). The CDR3 has 14 amino acids. Trimming took 6 bases from V and 7 from J, leaving 19 bases between them. CDR3 protein: CASSLPGRTREQYF. DNA for the CDR3: TGTGCCAGCAGCCTCCCCGGGAGAACGAGGGAGCAGTACTTC.

V usage is TRBV19 and J usage is TRBJ1-2, with TRBD1 matching over 10 bases. V was clipped by 5 bases and J by 5 bases; unmatched bases: 8. This CDR3 is built from 15 residues. Germline-derived CDR1 and CDR2 are LNHDA and SQIVND (reference sequence). The CDR3 DNA reads as TGTGCCAGTAGTCCAAAGGGACAGGGGTATTATGGCTACACCTTC. Translating gives CASSPKGQGYYGYTF.

This clonotype was recorded at least ten times. The chain links TRBV20-1 to TRBJ2-1; no reliable D call. Trimming took 2 bases from V and 0 from J, leaving 11 bases between them. Looked up from germline, CDR1 is DFQATT and CDR2 is SNEGSKA (reference sequence). This CDR3 is 15 amino acids long. The CDR3 DNA follows: TGCAGTGCTAGAAAGGTGGATAGCTCCTACAATGAGCAGTTCTTC. It is translated as CSARKVDSSYNEQFF.

The chain has TRBV5-5 and TRBJ1-1, with D uncertain. This CDR3 comprises 14 residues. CDR1 is SGHKS, CDR2 YYEKEE, per germline (reference sequence). The germline V and J ends were trimmed by 4 bases and 6 bases, with 16 bases remaining between them. The CDR3 DNA is TGTGCCAGCAGCCCCGGGCAGGCGGTCCCTGAAGCTTTCTTT. It codes for CASSPGQAVPEAFF.

This clonotype was observed at least ten times. This rearrangement joins TRBV7-3 to TRBJ2-7; D is tentatively TRBD1 or TRBD2 (5 bases each). The V gene lost 5 bases and the J gene lost 0 bases, with 14 bases spanning the gap. The CDR3 consists of 15 residues. Germline V gene lookup returns CDR1 SGHTA and CDR2 FQGTGA. This CDR3 is CASSTGWGSSYEQYF. DNA for the CDR3: TGTGCCAGCAGCACCGGTTGGGGGTCCTCCTACGAGCAGTACTTC.

The chain has TRBV6-4 and TRBJ1-6; D unclear. In germline, CDR1 is MRHNA, CDR2 SNTAGT. The length of the CDR3 is 13 residues. The ends were cut back, 0 bases at V and 7 bases at J, with 4 bases in the middle. CDR3 nucleotides: TGTGCCAGCAGTGACTCGAAAAATTCACCCCTCCACTTT. Residues: CASSDSKNSPLHF.

This clonotype occurred a few times. This rearrangement joins TRBV14 to TRBJ2-1, with TRBD2 matching over 10 bases. Germline CDR1 and CDR2: SGHDN and FVKESK. Germline trimming cut 4 bases from V and 6 bases from J; bases unmatched to any gene: 6. This CDR3 region has 15 residues. The CDR3 loop is CASSLGLAEANEQFF. DNA of the CDR3: TGTGCCAGCAGCCTCGGACTAGCGGAGGCCAATGAGCAGTTCTTC.

The chain couples TRBV6-2 or TRBV6-3 to TRBJ1-5; maybe TRBD1 (5 bases). CDR1 and CDR2 from the germline V gene are MNHEY and SVGEGT. CDR3 size: 14 residues. Trimming left V 3 bases short and J 7 bases short, with 13 bases between. The CDR3 is CASSYSGFGQPQHF. The CDR3 DNA follows: TGTGCCAGCAGTTATTCAGGGTTCGGACAGCCCCAGCATTTT.

This clonotype has at least ten counts. CDR3 bases: TGTGCCAGCAGTTACACGAACGTCAATCAGCCCCAGCATTTT. It codes for CASSYTNVNQPQHF. V and J are TRBV6-2 or TRBV6-3 and TRBJ1-5; D remains ambiguous. Deletions cut 2 bases from V and 3 bases from J, with 8 bases between. The CDR3 runs 14 residues. The V gene's germline CDR1 is MNHEY and CDR2 SVGEGT.

This clonotype was observed many times. The chain couples TRBV7-2 to TRBJ1-1; weak D call: TRBD1 (5 bases). The germline CDR1 and CDR2 sequences are SGHTA and FQGNSA. The CDR3 totals 14 residues. Trimming shortened V by 4 bases and J by 7 bases, and 16 bases separated the two germline ends. The CDR3 protein is CASSSRTHILEAFF. CDR3 nucleotides: TGTGCCAGCAGCTCACGGACACATATACTTGAAGCTTTCTTT.